These 30 T cell receptor beta chains were sequenced from one sample in a study of shared clonotypes between healthy human individuals. Profiled with immunoSEQ multiplex PCR; TCRdb holds only in-frame clones, not every one. Here the sample spans roughly 410,000 clones, about 96% being singletons. The sample comprised memory CD8+ T cells sorted from blood. Subset given: CD45RO+ cells pooled with CCR7-negative TemRA cells. The receptors were sampled from a man aged 25 to 45 in good health.

CDR3: CASSPGQHVGQYF. CDR3 DNA sequence: TGTGCCAGCAGCCCGGGACAGCACGTGGGGCAGTACTTC. This chain connects TRBV6-5 to TRBJ2-7; 7 bases line up with TRBD1. V shed 6 bases, J shed 9 bases, and the junction held 11 bases outside the gene matches. The CDR3 length is 13 residues. Germline-derived CDR1 and CDR2 are MNHEY and SVGAGI.

This sequence joins TRBV11-1 and TRBJ2-3; 7 nucleotides match TRBD1. This CDR3 region has 15 residues. V was clipped by 1 base and J by 5 bases; unmatched bases: 6. Per the germline V gene, CDR1 is SGHAT and CDR2 is FQDESV (reference sequence). The DNA of the CDR3 is TGTGCCAGCAGCTTAGGTGACAGGGCATTAGATACGCAGTATTTT. This translates into CASSLGDRALDTQYF.

This clone was picked up one time. This chain links TRBV28 with TRBJ1-4; a possible D gene is TRBD1 (5 bases). V was shortened by 1 base and J by 8 bases, with 11 bases between the two germline ends. The CDR3 sequence is 14 residues long. Per germline, CDR1 MDHEN and CDR2 SYDVKM. CDR3 DNA: TGTGCCAGCAGTTTATCCCCGGGACCCGAAAAACTGTTTTTT. It specifies CASSLSPGPEKLFF.

This clone is a singleton in its sample. V usage is TRBV19 and J usage is TRBJ1-5, with TRBD1 matching over 9 bases. With V trimmed by 3 bases and J by 7 bases, 7 bases remained unmatched. The germline V gene encodes CDR1 LNHDA and CDR2 SQIVND (reference sequence). The CDR3 extends over 15 amino acids. The CDR3 reads CASSIMGQGGQPQHF. DNA of the CDR3: TGTGCCAGTAGTATTATGGGACAGGGTGGACAGCCCCAGCATTTT.

The genes are TRBV14 and TRBJ2-5, with D perhaps matching TRBD1 (6 bases). Germline CDR1 SGHDN, CDR2 FVKESK. V was shortened by 1 base and J by 13 bases, with 19 bases between the two germline ends. The CDR3 runs 14 residues. CDR3 bases: TGTGCCAGCAGCCAAGGAGGTGTCGGGACCAGGGGGTACTTC. Translation gives CASSQGGVGTRGYF. The full variable domain, rest sourced from reference TRBV14 and TRBJ2-5, is EAGVTQFPSHSVIEKGQTVTLRCDPISGHDNLYWYRRVMGKEIKFLLHFVKESKQDESGMPNNRFLAERTGGTYSTLKVQPAELEDSGVYFCASSQGGVGTRGYFGPGTRLLVL.

V and J are TRBV10-3 and TRBJ1-2; the match to TRBD1 covers 11 bases. Losses at the gene ends were 0 bases for V and 7 bases for J; bases not matched to a gene: 10. The germline CDR1 and CDR2 sequences are ENHRY and SYGVKD. This CDR3 is built from 17 residues. The CDR3 spells CAISESRTGGLMGGYTF. CDR3 nucleotides: TGTGCCATCAGTGAGTCGAGGACAGGGGGCTTGATGGGTGGCTACACCTTC.

The genes are TRBV10-3 and TRBJ2-4; possibly TRBD2 for D (5 bases). This CDR3 comprises 12 residues. Per the germline V gene, CDR1 is ENHRY and CDR2 is SYGVKD. The V and J ends lost 0 bases and 8 bases respectively, with 5 bases between them. The CDR3, as DNA: TGTGCCATCAGTGAGTCGCGGGACATTCAGTACTTC. Translating it yields CAISESRDIQYF.

This chain links TRBV18 with TRBJ1-1; no reliable D call. CDR1 KGHSH and CDR2 LQKENI come from the germline V gene. The V and J ends lost 2 bases and 4 bases respectively, with 11 bases between them. The CDR3 covers 14 residues. CDR3 amino acids: CASSPNPESTEAFF. CDR3 sequence (DNA): TGTGCCAGCTCACCAAACCCTGAGAGCACTGAAGCTTTCTTT.

The V and J genes are TRBV6-5 and TRBJ1-2; 9 nucleotides align to TRBD1. The trim removed 5 bases at V and 8 bases at J, leaving 9 bases unmatched. The CDR3 extends over 14 amino acids. Germline CDR1 MNHEY, CDR2 SVGAGI. CDR3 in amino acids: CASSPFTGGEGYTF. The CDR3 DNA follows: TGTGCCAGCAGTCCCTTTACAGGGGGCGAAGGCTACACCTTC.

The chain couples TRBV7-3 to TRBJ2-5, with 11 bases fitting TRBD2. The ends lost 5 bases at V and 2 bases at J; junction bases unmatched: 1. The germline gives CDR1 SGHTA, CDR2 FQGTGA. This CDR3 comprises 14 residues. The CDR3 spells CASSRLAGQETQYF. CDR3 sequence (DNA): TGTGCCAGCAGCAGACTAGCGGGGCAAGAGACCCAGTACTTC.

The J gene is TRBJ1-5, the V gene TRBV27, with D perhaps TRBD1 (5 bases). The CDR3 totals 15 residues. Trimming shortened V by 4 bases and J by 6 bases, and 16 bases separated the two germline ends. The germline gives CDR1 MNHEY, CDR2 SMNVEV (reference sequence). In DNA, the CDR3 is TGTGCCAGCAGTTCCGTTGGGGCGGGCGGTCAGCCCCAGCATTTT. This gives the protein CASSSVGAGGQPQHF.

This chain links TRBV5-8 with TRBJ1-5, with no clear D. The CDR3 has 11 amino acids. Germline V lookup: CDR1 SGHTS, CDR2 YDEGEE. Trimming removed 2 bases at V and 8 bases at J, with 5 bases between. CDR3 sequence: CASSLSEPQHF. In nucleotides, the CDR3 is TGTGCCAGCAGCTTATCAGAGCCCCAGCATTTT.

The rearrangement links TRBV27 to TRBJ2-1; tentatively, D is TRBD2 (6 bases). The V end lost 4 bases, the J end lost 8 bases, and 18 bases lay between the germline ends. The CDR3 has 15 amino acids. Germline CDR1 is MNHEY and CDR2 is SMNVEV (reference sequence). In nucleotides, the CDR3 is TGTGCCAGCAGTTCCGTTGGAGCGGGTGAGGATGAGCAGTTCTTC. The encoded protein is CASSSVGAGEDEQFF.

The chain combines TRBV2 with TRBJ2-7; D unresolved. Germline assignment: CDR1 SNHLY and CDR2 FYNNEI. The CDR3 consists of 10 residues. Between the trimmed V and J ends, which lost 7 bases and 7 bases, there was a span of 8 bases. Written as DNA, the CDR3 is TGTGCCAGCATGGTATCTGAGCAGTACTTC. Translated: CASMVSEQYF.

As DNA, the CDR3 is TGCGCCAGCAGCTTCACAGGGAGTGGGACCGGGGAGCTGTTTTTT. Its protein product is CASSFTGSGTGELFF. The chain has TRBV5-1 and TRBJ2-2; D may be TRBD1 (6 bases). CDR3 length: 15 amino acids. CDR1 and CDR2 (germline): SGHRS, YFSETQ. Trimming took 2 bases from V and 5 from J, leaving 13 bases between them. The full variable domain, rest sourced from reference TRBV5-1 and TRBJ2-2, is KAGVTQTPRYLIKTRGQQVTLSCSPISGHRSVSWYQQTPGQGLQFLFEYFSETQRNKGNFPGRFSGRQFSNSRSEMNVSTLELGDSALYLCASSFTGSGTGELFFGEGSRLTVL.

The CDR3 bases are TGTGCCAGCAGTTTAGGGGGCACGGGATGGACTGAAGCTTTCTTT. This gives the protein CASSLGGTGWTEAFF. The rearrangement uses TRBV28 and TRBJ1-1; D perhaps matches TRBD1 (6 bases). V was cut by 2 bases and J by 5 bases, with 15 bases left in between. The CDR3 is made up of 15 amino acids. Germline V lookup: CDR1 MDHEN, CDR2 SYDVKM.

V gene TRBV5-6 combines with J gene TRBJ1-1; tentative D call: TRBD1 (6 bases). The CDR3 has 14 amino acids. Germline CDR1 reads SGHDT; CDR2 reads YYEEEE. Trimming stripped 2 bases from V and 5 bases from J, with 13 bases between. DNA for the CDR3: TGTGCCAGCAGCTTTCGGGGGGCGAATACTGAAGCTTTCTTT. This gives the protein CASSFRGANTEAFF.

This chain connects TRBV11-3 to TRBJ1-4; a possible D gene is TRBD1 (5 bases). The CDR3 contains 20 residues. V lost 4 bases and J 3 bases, leaving 27 bases between the germline ends. CDR1 and CDR2 from the germline V gene are SGHNT and YENEEA. As DNA, the CDR3 is TGTGCCAGCAGCTCTGATTTAGAGTCCCCGGGACCTAGGGCTAATGAAAAACTGTTTTTT. It is translated as CASSSDLESPGPRANEKLFF.

The V and J genes are TRBV19 and TRBJ1-1; 7 bases map to TRBD1. CDR1 LNHDA and CDR2 SQIVND come from the germline V gene (reference sequence). Trimming at V came to 4 bases and at J to 1 base, leaving 6 bases not matched to a gene. CDR3 length equals 15 residues. As DNA, the CDR3 is TGTGCCAGTAGTAAACACAGGGGACAGAACACTGAAGCTTTCTTT. Encoded protein: CASSKHRGQNTEAFF.

This clone was counted once. The chain recombines TRBV28 with TRBJ2-1, with 9 bases matching TRBD2. V shed 3 bases and J 6 bases; nucleotides not matched to a gene: 9. The germline V gene has CDR1 MDHEN and CDR2 SYDVKM. This CDR3 spans 16 amino acids. CDR3 coding DNA: TGTGCCAGCAGTTTCTTGGGGCTAGCGGGGTCCAATGAGCAGTTCTTC. Residues: CASSFLGLAGSNEQFF.

The table lists this clone with a count of one. The chain couples TRBV6-5 to TRBJ1-1; possibly TRBD1 for D (6 bases). Germline CDR1 MNHEY, CDR2 SVGAGI. The V end lost 5 bases, the J end lost 2 bases, and 15 bases lay between the germline ends. The CDR3 totals 15 residues. The CDR3 region is CASSPGGGRNTEAFF. CDR3 nucleotide sequence: TGTGCCAGCAGTCCCGGCGGGGGCCGCAACACTGAAGCTTTCTTT.

The J gene is TRBJ1-1, the V gene TRBV5-1; perhaps TRBD1 as D (6 bases). This CDR3 is 14 amino acids long. CDR1 is SGHRS, CDR2 YFSETQ, per germline. V was pared by 2 bases and J by 4 bases, with 12 bases between. The CDR3 sequence: CASSFLNRVTEAFF. The CDR3 nucleotides are TGCGCCAGCAGCTTTCTTAACAGGGTCACTGAAGCTTTCTTT.

As for this clone: The same CDR3 can be traced to other DNA sequences in this sample. The CDR3 bases are TGTGCCAGCAGCCTGACTAGCGGGAGGGCCTACGAGCAGTACTTC. Encoded protein: CASSLTSGRAYEQYF. The rearrangement joins TRBV7-2 to TRBJ2-7; TRBD2 matches 14 bases. This CDR3 is 15 amino acids long. V lost 5 bases, J lost 2 bases, and 2 bases stayed unmatched. Per the germline V gene, CDR1 is SGHTA and CDR2 is FQGNSA.

The J gene is TRBJ2-1, the V gene TRBV4-2; D not resolved. Deletions cut 1 base from V and 5 bases from J, with 3 bases between. CDR1 LGHNA and CDR2 YNFKEQ come from the germline V gene. The CDR3 loop spans 12 amino acids. The DNA of the CDR3 is TGTGCCAGCAGCCAAGTTAACAATGAGCAGTTCTTC. Its translation is CASSQVNNEQFF.

The rearrangement links TRBV2 to TRBJ1-4; D gene ambiguous. Trimming removed 4 bases from V and 7 bases from J, with 13 bases in between. CDR3 length equals 14 residues. CDR1 is SNHLY, CDR2 FYNNEI, per germline. In DNA form, the CDR3 reads TGTGCCAGCAGTGTTTGGGGATCCGGTGAAAAACTGTTTTTT. Protein product: CASSVWGSGEKLFF.

The rearrangement joins TRBV2 to TRBJ2-3; D call uncertain. V lost 6 bases and J 6 bases, leaving 7 bases between the germline ends. Looked up from germline, CDR1 is SNHLY and CDR2 is FYNNEI. The CDR3 is 11 amino acids. The CDR3 DNA sequence: TGTGCCAGCAGAGGGTTGGATACGCAGTATTTT. Amino acid sequence: CASRGLDTQYF.

The chain has TRBV10-3 and TRBJ1-1; the D is unclear. V was shortened by 4 bases and J by 1 base, with 7 bases between the two germline ends. Germline V CDR1 and CDR2: ENHRY, SYGVKD. This CDR3 spans 13 amino acids. The CDR3 sequence: CAISGAQNTEAFF. The CDR3 region has the DNA TGTGCCATCAGTGGCGCCCAGAACACTGAAGCTTTCTTT.

The rearrangement links TRBV6-1 to TRBJ2-3; TRBD2 might be the D (6 bases). From germline, CDR1 is MNHNS and CDR2 SASEGT. The V gene lost 6 bases and the J gene lost 11 bases, with 18 bases spanning the gap. The CDR3 extends over 13 amino acids. The CDR3 DNA follows: TGTGCCAGCAGCTTAACCGGGACTGGGGGGCAGTATTTT. Translating it yields CASSLTGTGGQYF.

The V and J genes are TRBV5-1 and TRBJ2-3, with D maybe TRBD2 (6 bases). V dropped 6 bases and J dropped 10 bases, with 24 bases sitting between them. This CDR3 contains 15 residues. In germline, CDR1 is SGHRS, CDR2 YFSETQ. The CDR3 protein is CASTGEERAGGSQYF. Written as DNA, the CDR3 is TGCGCCAGCACCGGAGAAGAGCGGGCCGGGGGATCGCAGTATTTT. The full variable domain, completed using reference TRBV5-1 and TRBJ2-3, is KAGVTQTPRYLIKTRGQQVTLSCSPISGHRSVSWYQQTPGQGLQFLFEYFSETQRNKGNFPGRFSGRQFSNSRSEMNVSTLELGDSALYLCASTGEERAGGSQYFGPGTRLTVL.

The genes are TRBV27 and TRBJ1-5, with D tentatively TRBD1 (5 bases). The V end was cut by 4 bases, the J end by 6 bases, with 13 bases between. Germline lookup yields CDR1 MNHEY and CDR2 SMNVEV (reference sequence). This CDR3 contains 14 residues. The DNA of the CDR3 is TGTGCCAGCAGTTCCCCCCTGAGGGGTCAGCCCCAGCATTTT. This translates into CASSSPLRGQPQHF.